This is a list of T cell receptor beta chains from one sample in a study of blood T cell repertoires in COVID-19. Clones were read by immunoSEQ multiplex PCR, and TCRdb kept only the in-frame ones, dropping some. The sample shows 130,000 to 150,000 clones, roughly 82% of them seen only once. The sample consisted of peripheral blood. The receptors were sampled from a human donor with acute or convalescent COVID-19. The donor label of this sample is uncertain. Both conserved end residues are part of each CDR3. The order of the fields is J gene, D gene, CDR3 length, V gene, CDR3 protein, CDR3 DNA. A D gene is named only where the DNA matches it firmly.

j_gene: TRBJ2-5
d_gene: -
len: 14
v_gene: TRBV7-7
CDR3aa: CASSFGQAGETQYF
CDR3nt: TGTGCCAGCAGCTTCGGTCAAGCGGGAGAGACCCAGTACTTC

j_gene: TRBJ1-1
d_gene: TRBD1
len: 15
v_gene: TRBV10-3
CDR3aa: CAISDRAGGSAEAFF
CDR3nt: TGTGCCATCAGTGATCGGGCAGGGGGCAGCGCTGAAGCTTTCTTT

j_gene: TRBJ1-6
d_gene: -
len: 13
v_gene: TRBV7-9
CDR3aa: CASSLTINSPLHF
CDR3nt: TGTGCCAGCAGCCTAACCATTAATTCACCCCTCCACTTT

j_gene: TRBJ2-7
d_gene: TRBD2
len: 16
v_gene: TRBV28
CDR3aa: CASSFPVAGGTYEQYF
CDR3nt: TGTGCCAGCAGTTTTCCCGTGGCGGGGGGTACCTACGAGCAGTACTTC

j_gene: TRBJ2-1
d_gene: TRBD2
len: 21
v_gene: TRBV10-1
CDR3aa: CASSETHSSGGSSGSYNEQFF
CDR3nt: TGCGCCAGCAGTGAGACCCACTCTAGCGGGGGGTCCTCTGGCTCCTACAATGAGCAGTTCTTC

j_gene: TRBJ1-4
d_gene: -
len: 14
v_gene: TRBV9
CDR3aa: CASSPRESTEKLFF
CDR3nt: TGTGCCAGCAGCCCCAGGGAATCTACTGAAAAACTGTTTTTT

j_gene: TRBJ1-6
d_gene: -
len: 15
v_gene: TRBV6-4
CDR3aa: CASSDATSYNSPLHF
CDR3nt: TGTGCCAGCAGTGATGCTACCTCCTATAATTCACCCCTCCACTTT

j_gene: TRBJ2-3
d_gene: TRBD2
len: 14
v_gene: TRBV10-3
CDR3aa: CAISAGGDTDTQYF
CDR3nt: TGTGCCATCAGTGCGGGGGGGGATACAGATACGCAGTATTTT

j_gene: TRBJ1-2
d_gene: -
len: 11
v_gene: TRBV29-1
CDR3aa: CSVGEGYGYTF
CDR3nt: TGCAGCGTGGGGGAGGGCTATGGCTACACCTTC

j_gene: TRBJ1-1
d_gene: TRBD1
len: 15
v_gene: TRBV18
CDR3aa: CASSLWGRGHTEAFF
CDR3nt: TGTGCCAGCTCACTCTGGGGCAGGGGGCACACTGAAGCTTTCTTT

j_gene: TRBJ2-6
d_gene: -
len: 15
v_gene: TRBV3-1/TRBV3-2
CDR3aa: CASSRRLSGANVLTF
CDR3nt: TGTGCCAGCAGCCGCAGGCTCTCTGGGGCCAACGTCCTGACTTTC